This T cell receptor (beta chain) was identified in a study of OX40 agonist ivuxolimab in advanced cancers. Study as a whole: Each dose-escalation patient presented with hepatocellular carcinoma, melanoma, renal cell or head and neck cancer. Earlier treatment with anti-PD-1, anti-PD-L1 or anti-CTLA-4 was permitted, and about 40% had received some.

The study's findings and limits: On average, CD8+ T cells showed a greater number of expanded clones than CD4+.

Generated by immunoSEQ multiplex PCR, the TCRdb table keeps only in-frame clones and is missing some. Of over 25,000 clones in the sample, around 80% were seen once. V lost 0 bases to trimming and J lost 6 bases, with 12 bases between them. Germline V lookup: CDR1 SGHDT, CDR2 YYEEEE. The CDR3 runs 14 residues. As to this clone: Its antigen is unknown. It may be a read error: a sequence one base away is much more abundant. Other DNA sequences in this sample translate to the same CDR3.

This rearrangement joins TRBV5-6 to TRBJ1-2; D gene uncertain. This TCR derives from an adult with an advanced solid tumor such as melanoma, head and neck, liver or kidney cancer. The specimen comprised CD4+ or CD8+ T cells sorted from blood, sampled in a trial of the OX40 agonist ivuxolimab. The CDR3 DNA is TGTGCCAGCAGCTTGGAAGGCAGGCCTCATGGCTACACCTTC. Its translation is CASSLEGRPHGYTF.